These 3 T cell receptor beta chains came from one sample sequenced in a study of T cells in localized non-small cell lung cancer. TCRdb's copy holds only in-frame clones and misses some; the assay was immunoSEQ multiplex PCR. The sample includes 9,600 or so clones, roughly 87% of them seen just once. Sample: peripheral blood, taken before any cancer treatment. The receptors derive from a male donor aged 60 or older with stage III squamous cell lung carcinoma.

The V gene is TRBV29-1, the J gene TRBJ2-7, with D hard to call. The CDR3 totals 11 residues. V was cut by 4 bases and J by 1 base, with 5 bases left in between. Per the germline V gene, CDR1 is SQVTM and CDR2 is ANQGSEA. This CDR3 reads CSVGASYEQYF. The CDR3 DNA reads TGCAGCGTTGGTGCGTCCTACGAGCAGTACTTC.

The V call is TRBV28, the J call TRBJ2-3; 9 bases agree with TRBD2. CDR1 is MDHEN and CDR2 is SYDVKM in the germline V gene. The length of the CDR3 is 15 residues. V dropped 3 bases and J dropped 4; count of bases not matched to a gene: 5. The chain's CDR3 is CASSFSGGQADTQYF. CDR3 DNA sequence: TGTGCCAGCAGTTTTAGCGGGGGCCAGGCAGATACGCAGTATTTT.

This chain uses TRBV19 with TRBJ1-1, with 8 nucleotides matching TRBD1. There are 14 residues in the CDR3. The junction had 3 bases not matched to a gene; V was cut back by 5 bases and J by 1 base. Per the germline V gene, CDR1 is LNHDA and CDR2 is SQIVND (reference sequence). The chain's CDR3 is CASSDRGANTEAFF. In nucleotides, the CDR3 is TGTGCCAGTAGTGACAGGGGCGCGAACACTGAAGCTTTCTTT.